Below are 24 T cell receptor beta chains sequenced from a single sample in a study of T-cell reconstitution after alpha-beta-depleted transplantation in children. Preparation of the TCRbeta library used unique molecular identifiers. TCRdb analysed the PCR reads with MiXCR anew, one entry per CDR3 protein. This table has a few hundred thousand distinct CDR3 sequences, approximately 10% appearing once. The material was PBMCs from the stem cell graft donor, obtained from the stem cell graft. The source of these receptors is a human donor who donated a stem cell graft to a child with acute lymphoblastic leukemia.

This clonotype occurred many times. CDR3 nucleotides: TGTGCCAGCAGCATCAGTACGATCCAGTACGAGCAGTACTTC. Translating gives CASSISTIQYEQYF. V is TRBV12-3 or TRBV12-4 and J is TRBJ2-7; D gene unclear. The CDR3 runs to 14 residues. The V end was cut by 6 bases, the J end by 4 bases, with 16 bases between.

The rearrangement uses TRBV7-9 and TRBJ1-2; TRBD1 agrees at 9 bases. CDR1 is SEHNR and CDR2 is FQNEAQ in the germline V gene (reference sequence). With 5 bases clipped from V and 7 bases from J, the junction kept 8 bases outside the gene matches. CDR3 length: 14 residues. In nucleotides, the CDR3 is TGTGCCAGCAGCGTTGGACAGGGGAGCTCTGGCTACACCTTC. Translating gives CASSVGQGSSGYTF.

The table lists this clonotype with a few counts. The chain recombines TRBV12-3 or TRBV12-4 with TRBJ2-1; D is possibly TRBD1 (6 bases). The CDR3 is 15 amino acids. The V gene lost 2 bases and the J gene lost 6 bases, with 14 bases spanning the gap. The CDR3 region is CASSLRTEAANEQFF. CDR3 nucleotide sequence: TGTGCCAGCAGTTTACGGACAGAAGCCGCCAATGAGCAGTTCTTC.

This clonotype was seen a few times. CDR3 bases: TGTGCCACCAGCAGTCTCGGGGAGACCCAGTACTTC. This translates into CATSSLGETQYF. This chain links TRBV15 with TRBJ2-5; no clear D. Deletions cut 3 bases from V and 5 bases from J, with 7 bases between. The CDR3 is 12 residues long. Germline V gene data show CDR1 as LNHNV and CDR2 as YYDKDF (reference sequence).

Only a few counts were recorded for this clonotype. This chain uses TRBV12-3 or TRBV12-4 with TRBJ1-6; TRBD1 agrees at 7 bases. The CDR3 covers 14 residues. J lost 10 bases, V lost 3 bases, and 6 bases had no gene match. In nucleotides, the CDR3 is TGTGCCAGCAGTTTTAAAGGGGGCAGCTCACCCCTCCACTTT. Protein: CASSFKGGSSPLHF.

The chain employs TRBV28 and TRBJ2-3; D unresolved. V gave up 1 base and J gave up 1 base, with 15 bases separating them. This CDR3 comprises 17 residues. CDR1 and CDR2 from the germline V gene are MDHEN and SYDVKM. CDR3 sequence reads: CASSLLAGSSGTDTQYF. Written as DNA, the CDR3 is TGTGCCAGCAGTTTATTAGCAGGTTCCTCTGGCACAGATACGCAGTATTTT.

The table lists this clonotype with a few counts. V is TRBV28 and J is TRBJ2-1, with 9 bases aligning to TRBD2. The CDR3 is made up of 14 amino acids. The V gene end was trimmed by 2 bases and the J gene end by 7 bases; junction bases not matched to a gene: 3. The V gene's germline CDR1 is MDHEN and CDR2 SYDVKM. CDR3 loop: CASSLPSGMNEQFF. In DNA, the CDR3 is TGTGCCAGCAGTTTACCTAGCGGGATGAATGAGCAGTTCTTC.

There are many counts of this clonotype. The chain uses TRBV7-8 and TRBJ2-7, with 11 bases aligning to TRBD1. The CDR3 covers 14 residues. In germline, CDR1 is SGHVS, CDR2 FQNEAQ. The ends lost 5 bases at V and 3 bases at J; junction bases unmatched: 3. CDR3 DNA sequence: TGTGCCAGCAGCCCGGGACAGGGGGGCTACGAGCAGTACTTC. This encodes CASSPGQGGYEQYF.

This clonotype has more than one count but fewer than ten. The V gene is TRBV7-6, the J gene TRBJ2-7; 7 nucleotides line up with TRBD1. J lost 3 bases, V lost 4 bases, and 9 bases had no gene match. This CDR3 comprises 15 residues. Germline CDR1 and CDR2: SGHVS and FNYEAQ. The CDR3 DNA reads as TGTGCCAGCAGCTCTCTACCCGGGACAGACTACGAGCAGTACTTC. This sequence encodes CASSSLPGTDYEQYF.

There are a few counts of this clonotype. CDR3 protein: CAISSRSSYNEQFF. The CDR3 DNA follows: TGTGCCATCTCAAGCCGGAGCTCCTACAATGAGCAGTTCTTC. The chain couples TRBV28 to TRBJ2-1; D is unresolved. CDR1 and CDR2 (germline): MDHEN, SYDVKM. V was pared by 10 bases and J by 0 bases, with 13 bases between. The CDR3 sequence is 14 residues long.

This clonotype has a single count. The V call is TRBV4-3, the J call TRBJ2-3, with D tentatively TRBD1 (6 bases). The V and J ends lost 5 bases and 2 bases respectively, with 11 bases between them. Germline CDR1 LGHNA, CDR2 YSLEER. The CDR3 runs 14 residues. CDR3 DNA sequence: TGCGCCAGCAGCACAGGGTTTTACACAGATACGCAGTATTTT. Translation: CASSTGFYTDTQYF.

This clonotype was detected only a few times. The genes are TRBV12-3 or TRBV12-4 and TRBJ2-7, with 9 bases lining up with TRBD2. CDR3 length: 15 residues. V shed 5 bases and J 0 bases; nucleotides not matched to a gene: 5. CDR3 DNA sequence: TGTGCCAGCAGTAGAAGCGGGAGGCGCTCCTACGAGCAGTACTTC. Encoded protein: CASSRSGRRSYEQYF.

The rearrangement links TRBV6-2 or TRBV6-3 to TRBJ2-5, with 12 bases that match TRBD2. Germline V gene data show CDR1 as MNHEY and CDR2 as SVGEGT. The CDR3 is made up of 19 amino acids. Germline trimming cut 4 bases from V and 0 bases from J; bases unmatched to any gene: 12. CDR3 region: CASSFLTSGSPLDQETQYF. The CDR3 DNA follows: TGTGCCAGCAGTTTCCTGACTAGCGGGAGCCCCTTAGACCAAGAGACCCAGTACTTC.

This clonotype was found many times. The chain carries TRBV28 and TRBJ2-7; perhaps TRBD2 as D (6 bases). Germline V gene data show CDR1 as MDHEN and CDR2 as SYDVKM. The CDR3 is 14 residues long. Trimming took off 3 bases at V and 3 bases at J, with 12 bases between the two ends. CDR3 sequence reads: CASSFGGRGYEQYF. CDR3 sequence (DNA): TGTGCCAGCAGTTTCGGGGGAAGGGGCTACGAGCAGTACTTC.

In its sample, this clonotype was seen many times. The rearrangement links TRBV7-9 to TRBJ1-4; D perhaps matches TRBD1 (5 bases). The CDR3 extends over 12 amino acids. V was shortened by 5 bases and J by 8 bases, with 9 bases between the two germline ends. Germline assignment: CDR1 SEHNR and CDR2 FQNEAQ (reference sequence). CDR3 loop: CASSPGKEKLFF. The CDR3, as DNA: TGTGCCAGCAGCCCAGGGAAGGAAAAACTGTTTTTT.

This clonotype appeared a few times. The chain has TRBV7-8 and TRBJ2-3; 9 bases map to TRBD1. This CDR3 has 15 residues. After removal of 5 bases from V and 4 bases from J, the junction contained 7 bases not matched to a gene. CDR1 and CDR2 (germline): SGHVS, FQNEAQ. The CDR3 DNA sequence: TGTGCCAGCAGCCTGGGACAGGGCTTCGCAGATACGCAGTATTTT. Its protein product is CASSLGQGFADTQYF. The full variable domain, in which reference TRBV7-8 and TRBJ2-3 provide the parts outside the CDR3, is GAGVSQSPRYKVAKRGQDVALRCDPISGHVSLFWYQQALGQGPEFLTYFQNEAQLDKSGLPSDRFFAERPEGSVSTLKIQRTQQEDSAVYLCASSLGQGFADTQYFGPGTRLTVL.

The chain couples TRBV7-9 to TRBJ2-1; TRBD1 matches at 10 bases. The ends lost 3 bases at V and 9 bases at J; junction bases unmatched: 2. CDR1 and CDR2 from the germline V gene are SEHNR and FQNEAQ (reference sequence). The CDR3 sequence is 13 residues long. DNA of the CDR3: TGTGCCAGCAGCTTGACAGGGGGCCCTGAGCAGTTCTTC. It yields the protein CASSLTGGPEQFF.

This clonotype was detected a few times. The chain carries TRBV6-5 and TRBJ2-5; TRBD2 might be the D (5 bases). The V gene lost 2 bases and the J gene lost 4 bases, with 14 bases spanning the gap. This CDR3 region has 15 residues. The germline gives CDR1 MNHEY, CDR2 SVGAGI. The CDR3 sequence is CASSYGLTATETQYF. The CDR3 DNA reads as TGTGCCAGCAGTTACGGACTCACCGCTACAGAGACCCAGTACTTC.

This clonotype appeared a few times. One base away lies a much larger clone, so this may be a sequencing read error. CDR3 loop: CASSFSGRANEQFF. CDR3 nucleotides: TGTGCCAGCAGCTTTAGCGGGAGGGCCAATGAGCAGTTCTTC. V and J are TRBV7-6 and TRBJ2-1; TRBD2 aligns across 11 bases. Germline CDR1 reads SGHVS; CDR2 reads FNYEAQ. The trim removed 3 bases at V and 6 bases at J, leaving 1 base unmatched. This CDR3 contains 14 residues.

The gene calls are TRBV29-1 and TRBJ1-2; D gene unclear. Germline CDR1 SQVTM, CDR2 ANQGSEA. The CDR3 is made up of 11 amino acids. V dropped 4 bases and J dropped 2 bases, with 5 bases sitting between them. The CDR3 spells CSVGVNYGYTF. For the CDR3, the DNA is TGCAGCGTTGGTGTGAACTATGGCTACACCTTC. The full variable domain, rest sourced from reference TRBV29-1 and TRBJ1-2, is SAVISQKPSRDICQRGTSLTIQCQVDSQVTMMFWYRQQPGQSLTLIATANQGSEATYESGFVIDKFPISRPNLTFSTLTVSNMSPEDSSIYLCSVGVNYGYTFGSGTRLTVV.

This clonotype occurred many times. CDR3 loop: CASSPLGEQYF. In DNA form, the CDR3 reads TGTGCCAGCAGCCCTCTAGGCGAGCAGTACTTC. The V call is TRBV5-5, the J call TRBJ2-7; D is uncertain. Trimming removed 4 bases from V and 6 bases from J, with 8 bases in between. The CDR3 length is 11 residues. The germline V gene has CDR1 SGHKS and CDR2 YYEKEE (reference sequence). Complete variable domain (other parts from reference TRBV5-5 and TRBJ2-7): DAGVTQSPTHLIKTRGQQVTLRCSPISGHKSVSWYQQVLGQGPQFIFQYYEKEERGRGNFPDRFSARQFPNYSSELNVNALLLGDSALYLCASSPLGEQYFGPGTRLTVT.

The chain uses TRBV7-2 and TRBJ2-2, with unresolved D. Germline V gives CDR1 SGHTA, CDR2 FQGNSA. The CDR3 extends over 16 amino acids. The V gene lost 1 base and the J gene lost 0 bases, with 9 bases spanning the gap. CDR3 region: CASSLVDLTNTGELFF. The CDR3 region has the DNA TGTGCCAGCAGCTTAGTTGATTTGACGAACACCGGGGAGCTGTTTTTT.

CDR3 region: CASSWGRGTAQPQHF. For the CDR3, the DNA is TGTGCCAGCAGTTGGGGCAGGGGCACCGCTCAGCCCCAGCATTTT. V and J are TRBV6-5 and TRBJ1-5, with a tentative D call TRBD1 (6 bases). Trimming cost V 4 bases and J 6 bases, with 16 bases left between them. CDR1 MNHEY and CDR2 SVGAGI come from the germline V gene. The CDR3 length is 15 residues.

This clonotype came up many times. The chain couples TRBV5-1 to TRBJ2-7; 8 bases are shared with TRBD1. The junction had 3 bases not matched to a gene; V was cut back by 2 bases and J by 2 bases. The germline V gene has CDR1 SGHRS and CDR2 YFSETQ. The CDR3 contains 14 residues. For the CDR3, the DNA is TGCGCCAGCAGCTTCGGGACAGGCCCCTACGAGCAGTACTTC. It yields the protein CASSFGTGPYEQYF.